Shown below are 14 T cell receptor beta chains from a single sample sequenced in a study of blood T cell repertoires in COVID-19. Some clones are missing from TCRdb's copy, which holds only in-frame ones; the method was immunoSEQ multiplex PCR. This sample yields hundreds of thousands of clones, of which 65% to 90% are seen a single time; more than 1.5% belongs to the top ten. Sequencing was performed on PBMCs or T cells enriched from blood (not recorded which). The receptor source for this set is a man aged 35 to 55 who had recovered from COVID-19.

The CDR3 is CASSTIGSSAYNEQFF. For the CDR3, the DNA is TGTGCCAGCTCAACAATCGGGAGTTCGGCCTACAATGAGCAGTTCTTC. The V and J genes are TRBV18 and TRBJ2-1; D is perhaps TRBD2 (6 bases). Trimming cost V 5 bases and J 2 bases, with 16 bases left between them. CDR1 is KGHSH, CDR2 LQKENI, per germline. The CDR3 is 16 amino acids.

The chain joins TRBV20-1 to TRBJ2-1; D remains ambiguous. This CDR3 region has 11 residues. V was clipped by 4 bases and J by 10 bases, with 11 bases between them. CDR1 DFQATT and CDR2 SNEGSKA come from the germline V gene (reference sequence). The CDR3 DNA reads TGCAGTGCTACCAGACTCCTGGAGCAGTTCTTC. Amino acids: CSATRLLEQFF.

The CDR3 here is CASTHRTSSYEQYF. The CDR3 nucleotides are TGTGCCAGCACTCACAGGACTAGTTCCTACGAGCAGTACTTC. This sequence joins TRBV6-5 and TRBJ2-7, with TRBD2 identical over 7 bases. This CDR3 has 14 residues. CDR1 and CDR2 from the germline V gene are MNHEY and SVGAGI. The trim removed 7 bases at V and 1 base at J, leaving 7 bases unmatched.

This chain joins TRBV4-3 and TRBJ2-3; maybe TRBD2 (5 bases). Germline V gives CDR1 LGHNA, CDR2 YSLEER. The CDR3 is made up of 15 amino acids. V was trimmed by 0 bases and J by 4 bases, leaving 11 bases between them. CDR3 bases: TGCGCCAGCAGCCAAGATTTTGACTACTCAGATACGCAGTATTTT. This encodes CASSQDFDYSDTQYF.

The CDR3 protein is CASSRNGQGTNSYEQYF. CDR3 bases: TGTGCCAGTAGTAGAAACGGACAGGGGACCAATTCCTACGAGCAGTACTTC. The genes are TRBV19 and TRBJ2-7; 9 bases line up with TRBD1. CDR3 length equals 17 residues. Per the germline V gene, CDR1 is LNHDA and CDR2 is SQIVND (reference sequence). V dropped 4 bases and J dropped 1; count of bases not matched to a gene: 11.

The chain couples TRBV6-5 to TRBJ2-1; TRBD2 matches at 12 bases. V gave up 7 bases and J gave up 3 bases; unmatched junction bases: 1. The length of the CDR3 is 14 residues. CDR1 is MNHEY and CDR2 is SVGAGI in the germline V gene. The CDR3 protein is CASTLAGGYNEQFF. CDR3 DNA: TGTGCCAGCACACTAGCGGGAGGCTACAATGAGCAGTTCTTC.

The chain combines TRBV5-1 with TRBJ2-2; D unresolved. The germline V gene encodes CDR1 SGHRS and CDR2 YFSETQ. V gave up 5 bases and J gave up 3 bases, with 11 bases separating them. This CDR3 has 14 amino acids. The CDR3 region has the DNA TGCGCCAGCAGAGCCGGGTCGGACACCGGGGAGCTGTTTTTT. It is translated as CASRAGSDTGELFF.

In DNA, the CDR3 is TGTGCCAGCAGCTTAGACAGGACAGGACAAGAGACCCAGTACTTC. Residues: CASSLDRTGQETQYF. The chain employs TRBV7-7 and TRBJ2-5, with TRBD1 matching 7 bases. The CDR3 spans 15 residues. V was clipped by 1 base and J by 2 bases; unmatched bases: 4. Germline V lookup: CDR1 SSHAT, CDR2 FNYEAQ (reference sequence).

The V call is TRBV10-3, the J call TRBJ2-3, with 7 positions matching TRBD1. Trimming cost V 10 bases and J 0 bases; bases outside gene matches: 4. This CDR3 comprises 13 residues. The germline V gene has CDR1 ENHRY and CDR2 SYGVKD. The CDR3 DNA sequence: TGTGCCACGAGGACAGGAAGCACAGATACGCAGTATTTT. Translation gives CATRTGSTDTQYF.

This clone appeared once. J is TRBJ2-1 and V is TRBV6-5; 8 nucleotides align to TRBD1. Germline V gives CDR1 MNHEY, CDR2 SVGAGI. This CDR3 is built from 15 residues. Germline trimming cut 5 bases from V and 6 bases from J; bases unmatched to any gene: 9. The CDR3 here is CASSRTGPFGNEQFF. Written as DNA, the CDR3 is TGTGCCAGCAGTAGGACAGGGCCCTTCGGCAATGAGCAGTTCTTC.

J is TRBJ1-6 and V is TRBV6-4; TRBD1 matches at 9 bases. Germline lookup yields CDR1 MRHNA and CDR2 SNTAGT. The V and J ends lost 3 bases and 14 bases, in that order; junction bases with no gene match: 14. The CDR3 spans 16 residues. The CDR3 DNA sequence: TGTGCCAGCAGTGATCGGGGTATCGGGACAGGGAAGGCCCTCCACTTT. Translated: CASSDRGIGTGKALHF.

The rearrangement uses TRBV6-5 and TRBJ1-1; the D is unclear. The V end lost 7 bases, the J end lost 3 bases, and 9 bases lay between the germline ends. The CDR3 is made up of 12 amino acids. CDR1 is MNHEY and CDR2 is SVGAGI in the germline V gene. CDR3 amino acids: CASKRTDTEAFF. DNA of the CDR3: TGTGCCAGCAAACGAACGGACACTGAAGCTTTCTTT.

CDR3 in amino acids: CAISERRGGLDTQYF. The CDR3 DNA reads as TGTGCCATCAGTGAGCGGCGGGGGGGGCTTGATACGCAGTATTTT. V usage is TRBV10-3 and J usage is TRBJ2-3, with TRBD2 matching over 9 bases. CDR1 and CDR2 from the germline V gene are ENHRY and SYGVKD. The J segment lost 6 bases and the V segment lost 2 bases, leaving 6 bases of the junction unmatched. The CDR3 is 15 amino acids.

The gene calls are TRBV28 and TRBJ1-4; D uncertain. V lost 5 bases and J 8 bases, leaving 18 bases between the germline ends. The germline gives CDR1 MDHEN, CDR2 SYDVKM. This CDR3 is 15 amino acids long. CDR3 region: CASSPSGMGYEKLFF. CDR3 in DNA: TGTGCCAGCAGTCCGTCCGGGATGGGCTACGAAAAACTGTTTTTT.